These 14 T cell receptor beta chains share one sample of origin, sequenced in a study of beta chain features in type 1 diabetes. The isolated RNA, all of it, was reverse transcribed, so expressed TCRB transcripts were what got sequenced. Some clones are missing from TCRdb's copy, which holds only in-frame ones; the method was immunoSEQ multiplex PCR. The sample comprises about 620,000 clones, around 16% of which are singletons, and about 0.086% rests with the top ten. The source material was naive CD4+ T cells from blood. All receptors come from a man younger than 30 in good health.

The rearrangement links TRBV5-1 to TRBJ1-2; TRBD1 might be the D (5 bases). Per the germline V gene, CDR1 is SGHRS and CDR2 is YFSETQ. The CDR3 length is 16 residues. The ends were cut back, 3 bases at V and 2 bases at J, with 17 bases in the middle. This chain's CDR3 is CASSSGPSSINYGYTF. The CDR3, as DNA: TGCGCCAGCAGCTCGGGACCCAGCTCTATCAACTATGGCTACACCTTC.

This clone has a handful of counts. The chain carries TRBV9 and TRBJ2-3, with TRBD1 identical over 8 bases. Germline V gene data show CDR1 as SGDLS and CDR2 as YYNGEE. This CDR3 has 15 amino acids. Trimming took 3 bases from V and 3 from J; bases not matched to a gene: 6. CDR3 sequence reads: CASSAQGAATDTQYF. DNA of the CDR3: TGTGCCAGCAGCGCTCAGGGGGCAGCTACAGATACGCAGTATTTT.

This clone was counted only a few times. The chain joins TRBV7-8 to TRBJ2-1; no definite D call. This CDR3 has 15 amino acids. The germline V gene has CDR1 SGHVS and CDR2 FQNEAQ. Trimming took 1 base from V and 3 from J, leaving 10 bases between them. CDR3 residues: CASSLDYSRYNEQFF. The DNA for the CDR3 is TGTGCCAGCAGCTTAGACTACTCCCGCTACAATGAGCAGTTCTTC. Complete variable domain (other parts from reference TRBV7-8 and TRBJ2-1): GAGVSQSPRYKVAKRGQDVALRCDPISGHVSLFWYQQALGQGPEFLTYFQNEAQLDKSGLPSDRFFAERPEGSVSTLKIQRTQQEDSAVYLCASSLDYSRYNEQFFGPGTRLTVL.

This clone was observed a few times. This sequence joins TRBV5-4 and TRBJ2-3; D is unresolved. V gave up 2 bases and J gave up 2 bases, with 6 bases separating them. Germline values: CDR1 SGHNT, CDR2 YYREEE (reference sequence). The length of the CDR3 is 13 residues. In DNA, the CDR3 is TGTGCCAGCAGCTTACAGCCCACAGATACGCAGTATTTT. As protein: CASSLQPTDTQYF.

Notes on this clone: Other nucleotide sequences from this sample produce the same CDR3. V usage is TRBV5-6 and J usage is TRBJ1-5; D remains ambiguous. Per germline, CDR1 SGHDT and CDR2 YYEEEE. The CDR3 runs 15 residues. V was cut by 2 bases and J by 0 bases, with 9 bases left in between. CDR3 sequence (DNA): TGTGCCAGCAGCTTCAGAGGACCTAGCAATCAGCCCCAGCATTTT. It specifies CASSFRGPSNQPQHF.

This chain connects TRBV18 to TRBJ1-2, with a possible D match to TRBD1 (6 bases). This CDR3 spans 16 amino acids. CDR1 and CDR2 from the germline V gene are KGHSH and LQKENI. Between the trimmed V and J ends, which lost 0 bases and 4 bases, there was a span of 15 bases. CDR3 DNA: TGTGCCAGCTCACCACCGAATCTACAGGGCGGCTATGGCTACACCTTC. It translates to CASSPPNLQGGYGYTF.

The V gene is TRBV7-3, the J gene TRBJ1-1; perhaps TRBD1 as D (5 bases). V gave up 3 bases and J gave up 1 base, with 6 bases separating them. Germline V CDR1 and CDR2: SGHTA, FQGTGA. This CDR3 has 13 amino acids. The CDR3 protein is CASSFTGNTEAFF. The CDR3 DNA reads as TGTGCCAGCAGCTTCACAGGGAACACTGAAGCTTTCTTT.

This clone was counted at least ten times. The chain links TRBV28 to TRBJ2-5; 12 nucleotides match TRBD1. The germline V gene encodes CDR1 MDHEN and CDR2 SYDVKM. V lost 5 bases and J lost 2; bases outside the gene matches: 9. The CDR3 spans 17 residues. The CDR3 coding sequence is TGTGCCAGCAGTCCCCTTGGGACAGGGGGCCGGCAAGAGACCCAGTACTTC. It codes for CASSPLGTGGRQETQYF.

The CDR3 is CASTKMGEQYF. For the CDR3, the DNA is TGTGCCAGCACTAAGATGGGCGAGCAGTACTTC. The chain recombines TRBV6-5 with TRBJ2-7; D unresolved. Germline V gene lookup returns CDR1 MNHEY and CDR2 SVGAGI. This CDR3 has 11 residues. V dropped 7 bases and J dropped 6 bases, with 10 bases sitting between them.

The chain is built from TRBV29-1 and TRBJ2-3; D is undetermined. Germline CDR1 SQVTM, CDR2 ANQGSEA. This CDR3 is 10 amino acids long. Trimming stripped 8 bases from V and 14 bases from J, with 17 bases between. The CDR3 region is CSTANSDLYF. In nucleotides, the CDR3 is TGCAGCACCGCAAATTCGGACCTGTATTTT.

The chain couples TRBV5-4 to TRBJ2-5, with 8 bases identical to TRBD2. The germline CDR1 and CDR2 sequences are SGHNT and YYREEE (reference sequence). CDR3 length equals 15 residues. V shed 0 bases, J shed 5 bases, and the junction held 6 bases outside the gene matches. The CDR3 region is CASSLASGSPETQYF. DNA for the CDR3: TGTGCCAGCAGCTTGGCCAGCGGGAGCCCGGAGACCCAGTACTTC.

The V and J genes are TRBV4-2 and TRBJ2-7, with a weak D call TRBD2 (5 bases). Trimming took off 0 bases at V and 0 bases at J, with 12 bases between the two ends. Germline loops: CDR1 LGHNA, CDR2 YNFKEQ. The CDR3 sequence is 16 residues long. This chain's CDR3 is CASSQEWTSSSYEQYF. The DNA for the CDR3 is TGTGCCAGCAGCCAAGAATGGACTTCGAGCTCCTACGAGCAGTACTTC.

This clone was seen more than once but under ten times. Distinct nucleotide sequences in the sample also encode this CDR3. The gene calls are TRBV5-1 and TRBJ2-5; D unclear. V shed 4 bases and J shed 2 bases, with 3 bases lying between them. The germline V gene encodes CDR1 SGHRS and CDR2 YFSETQ. The CDR3 has 11 residues. CDR3 sequence reads: CASSVQETQYF. DNA of the CDR3: TGCGCCAGCAGCGTGCAAGAGACCCAGTACTTC. The full variable domain, rest sourced from reference TRBV5-1 and TRBJ2-5, is KAGVTQTPRYLIKTRGQQVTLSCSPISGHRSVSWYQQTPGQGLQFLFEYFSETQRNKGNFPGRFSGRQFSNSRSEMNVSTLELGDSALYLCASSVQETQYFGPGTRLLVL.

The chain couples TRBV10-3 to TRBJ2-1, with no clear D. CDR3 size: 19 residues. V shed 7 bases and J shed 4 bases, with 29 bases lying between them. The germline CDR1 and CDR2 sequences are ENHRY and SYGVKD. The CDR3 DNA is TGTGCCATCATCCTACCTCCCCTAAGGTGGAAGAGGTATTACAATGAGCAGTTCTTC. Translation: CAIILPPLRWKRYYNEQFF.